This TCR beta chain was sequenced during a study of blood T cell repertoires in COVID-19. Study in general: The samples span acute and convalescent COVID-19 from the United States, Italy and Spain. T cells, B-cell-depleted T cells, or PBMCs supplied cDNA or gDNA.

Original analysis: Reference gene primer amplification yielded estimated nucleated cell counts. Method: immunoSEQ multiplex PCR; TCRdb's copy keeps in-frame clones and lacks some. V, J and clone size were drawn from that table, and D and trimming were deduced from the DNA. The sample holds 120,000 to 150,000 clones, around 84% seen once. This clone was detected once. Sequencing was performed on peripheral blood. This sequence was found in a woman in her sixties or seventies with acute or convalescent COVID-19.

DNA of the CDR3: TGTGCCTGGAAGGCCGAAGGGGGCGGGAACTATGGCTACACCTTC. As protein: CAWKAEGGGNYGYTF. The chain joins TRBV30 to TRBJ1-2; 7 bases are shared with TRBD1. Germline V lookup: CDR1 GTSNPN, CDR2 SVGIG (reference sequence). The CDR3 consists of 15 residues. V lost 4 bases, J lost 2 bases, and 10 bases stayed unmatched.